This TCR beta chain is from a study of shared clonotypes between healthy human individuals. For the study at large: CD4 naive and memory got three plates each, CD8 naive two, CD8 memory one.

Pooled CD45RO+ cells and CCR7-negative CD45RA+ TemRA cells made up CD8 memory. The length of the CDR3 is 15 residues. V lost 3 bases, J lost 7 bases, and 9 bases stayed unmatched. Germline CDR1 and CDR2: SGHRS and YFSETQ. This table comes from immunoSEQ multiplex PCR, and its TCRdb copy is limited to in-frame clones, with some not included. This sample has about 380,000 clones, with roughly 96% found just once. Study-wide results and caveats: Of the naive CD4 clonotypes, around 5% were shared across several donors. Lower generation probabilities were found for non-shared clonotypes than for those shared by all four donors.

Comments on this clone: Its target is not known.

What was sequenced was memory CD8+ T cells sorted from blood. The subset here: CD45RO+ cells pooled with CCR7-negative TemRA cells. The origin of this receptor is a man younger than 40 in good health. This sequence joins TRBV5-1 and TRBJ2-1; 8 nucleotides match TRBD1. The CDR3 reads CASSSTGDGRNEQFF. CDR3 sequence (DNA): TGCGCCAGCAGCTCGACAGGGGACGGGAGAAATGAGCAGTTCTTC.